These 25 T cell receptor beta chains were all obtained from the same sample, sequenced in a study of beta chain features in type 1 diabetes. cDNA synthesis used the whole RNA isolate, giving expressed TCRB sequences. Measured with immunoSEQ multiplex PCR; TCRdb has only the in-frame clones, and not every one. This sample carries under 300,000 clones, 25% to 35% of them seen once, and the ten largest clones take 3% to 4%. Sequencing was carried out using central memory CD4+ T cells from blood. These receptors were taken from a man aged 25 to 40 in good health.

The chain joins TRBV7-8 to TRBJ2-2; the match to TRBD1 covers 10 bases. The V gene end was trimmed by 4 bases and the J gene end by 5 bases; junction bases not matched to a gene: 10. Germline lookup yields CDR1 SGHVS and CDR2 FQNEAQ. The CDR3 consists of 17 residues. Here the CDR3 DNA reads TGTGCCAGCAGCTCGACAGGGGGCGAAATTAAGACCGGGGAGCTGTTTTTT. Translation gives CASSSTGGEIKTGELFF. The entire variable domain, with the rest obtained from reference TRBV7-8 and TRBJ2-2, is as follows: GAGVSQSPRYKVAKRGQDVALRCDPISGHVSLFWYQQALGQGPEFLTYFQNEAQLDKSGLPSDRFFAERPEGSVSTLKIQRTQQEDSAVYLCASSSTGGEIKTGELFFGEGSRLTVL.

This clone has just a few counts. The chain uses TRBV7-2 and TRBJ2-1; TRBD1 agrees at 9 bases. Trimming cost V 4 bases and J 2 bases; bases outside gene matches: 3. Germline V gene data show CDR1 as SGHTA and CDR2 as FQGNSA. CDR3 size: 15 residues. CDR3 sequence: CASSSGTGTYNEQFF. The CDR3 DNA sequence: TGTGCCAGCAGCTCCGGGACAGGGACCTACAATGAGCAGTTCTTC.

The CDR3 here is CSVNGEDEQYF. DNA of the CDR3: TGCAGCGTTAATGGGGAGGACGAGCAGTACTTC. J is TRBJ2-7 and V is TRBV29-1, with a tentative D call TRBD2 (6 bases). V lost 5 bases and J 5 bases, leaving 10 bases between the germline ends. Germline lookup yields CDR1 SQVTM and CDR2 ANQGSEA. This CDR3 is 11 amino acids long.

V and J are TRBV30 and TRBJ1-2; tentative D call: TRBD1 (5 bases). The CDR3 has 11 amino acids. V was pared by 4 bases and J by 5 bases, with 8 bases between. Germline CDR1 GTSNPN, CDR2 SVGIG (reference sequence). CDR3 amino acids: CAWTPGYGYTF. CDR3 bases: TGTGCCTGGACACCAGGGTATGGCTACACCTTC.

This clone was seen once. The chain uses TRBV9 and TRBJ2-3, with TRBD2 matching over 8 bases. Germline assignment: CDR1 SGDLS and CDR2 YYNGEE. J lost 3 bases, V lost 2 bases, and 11 bases had no gene match. CDR3 length: 17 residues. CDR3 coding DNA: TGTGCCAGCAGCGTCCTCCCGCGGGGGGCGGGGACAGATACGCAGTATTTT. Protein: CASSVLPRGAGTDTQYF.

The chain has TRBV5-6 and TRBJ2-7; 12 nucleotides line up with TRBD2. The CDR3 runs 13 residues. CDR1 and CDR2 (germline): SGHDT, YYEEEE. V lost 9 bases and J lost 8; bases outside the gene matches: 9. CDR3 sequence reads: CATGLAGSPQQYF. As DNA, the CDR3 is TGTGCCACAGGACTAGCGGGATCACCCCAGCAGTACTTC. Drawing the rest from reference TRBV5-6 and TRBJ2-7, the complete variable domain is DAGVTQSPTHLIKTRGQQVTLRCSPKSGHDTVSWYQQALGQGPQFIFQYYEEEERQRGNFPDRFSGHQFPNYSSELNVNALLLGDSALYLCATGLAGSPQQYFGPGTRLTVT.

The chain recombines TRBV7-2 with TRBJ2-2, with D perhaps given as TRBD1 or TRBD2 (5 bases each). CDR1 SGHTA and CDR2 FQGNSA come from the germline V gene. The CDR3 is made up of 13 amino acids. The ends were cut back, 8 bases at V and 3 bases at J, with 10 bases in the middle. The CDR3 sequence: CASGGDYTGELFF. In DNA, the CDR3 is TGTGCCAGCGGGGGAGACTACACCGGGGAGCTGTTTTTT.

The chain combines TRBV29-1 with TRBJ1-1; D is possibly TRBD1 (5 bases). The germline V and J ends were trimmed by 3 bases and 0 bases, with 11 bases remaining between them. The CDR3 runs 14 residues. Germline CDR1 and CDR2: SQVTM and ANQGSEA. CDR3 DNA sequence: TGCAGCGTTGAGGGTCCAGGGTTGAACACTGAAGCTTTCTTT. Translation gives CSVEGPGLNTEAFF.

The V and J genes are TRBV25-1 and TRBJ2-7; the match to TRBD1 covers 8 bases. This CDR3 comprises 15 residues. With 6 bases clipped from V and 9 bases from J, the junction kept 16 bases outside the gene matches. Germline CDR1 reads MGHDK; CDR2 reads SYGVNS. The CDR3 coding sequence is TGTGCCAGCAGCGGCCCGACAGGGGCCTCGAGCGGGCAGTACTTC. Its protein is CASSGPTGASSGQYF.

The chain combines TRBV12-5 with TRBJ2-6, with D uncertain. Germline V lookup: CDR1 LGHNT, CDR2 FRNRAP. There are 18 residues in the CDR3. V was cut by 3 bases and J by 3 bases, with 18 bases left in between. The CDR3: CASGFKRNSSSGANVLTF. The CDR3 DNA sequence: TGTGCTAGTGGTTTCAAGAGGAACAGTTCCAGTGGGGCCAACGTCCTGACTTTC.

At least ten counts were recorded for this clone. Different DNA sequences within this sample yield the same CDR3. The chain combines TRBV30 with TRBJ2-5; D is unresolved. The ends were cut back, 1 base at V and 0 bases at J, with 0 bases in the middle. Germline V lookup: CDR1 GTSNPN, CDR2 SVGIG (reference sequence). The CDR3 length is 11 residues. The CDR3 coding sequence is TGTGCCTGGAGTGACCAAGAGACCCAGTACTTC. Protein product: CAWSDQETQYF.

This clone was seen a handful of times. The genes are TRBV7-2 and TRBJ2-5, with TRBD2 matching 10 bases. The V segment lost 3 bases and the J segment 5 bases; nucleotides outside the gene matches: 6. From germline, CDR1 is SGHTA and CDR2 FQGNSA. The CDR3 consists of 15 residues. CDR3 in amino acids: CASSFTGTSEETQYF. CDR3 coding DNA: TGTGCCAGCAGCTTTACTGGGACTAGCGAGGAGACCCAGTACTTC. The full variable domain, its missing parts supplied by reference TRBV7-2 and TRBJ2-5, is GAGVSQSPSNKVTEKGKDVELRCDPISGHTALYWYRQSLGQGLEFLIYFQGNSAPDKSGLPSDRFSAERTGGSVSTLTIQRTQQEDSAVYLCASSFTGTSEETQYFGPGTRLLVL.

This clone was detected a few times. This chain links TRBV7-2 with TRBJ2-7; TRBD2 matches at 7 bases. Germline V gene lookup returns CDR1 SGHTA and CDR2 FQGNSA. J lost 0 bases, V lost 5 bases, and 10 bases had no gene match. CDR3 length: 16 amino acids. CDR3 bases: TGTGCCAGCAGCACGTCACTAGCGCTGAGCTCCTACGAGCAGTACTTC. Translation: CASSTSLALSSYEQYF.

The rearrangement uses TRBV7-2 and TRBJ2-7; unclear D gene. Looked up from germline, CDR1 is SGHTA and CDR2 is FQGNSA. Deletions cut 6 bases from V and 0 bases from J, with 12 bases between. The CDR3 covers 14 residues. The CDR3, as DNA: TGTGCCAGCAGTGAGAGTATGTCCTCCTACGAGCAGTACTTC. The encoded protein is CASSESMSSYEQYF. Complete variable domain (other parts from reference TRBV7-2 and TRBJ2-7): GAGVSQSPSNKVTEKGKDVELRCDPISGHTALYWYRQSLGQGLEFLIYFQGNSAPDKSGLPSDRFSAERTGGSVSTLTIQRTQQEDSAVYLCASSESMSSYEQYFGPGTRLTVT.

This clone is labeled as medium-sized. CDR3 coding DNA: TGTGCCAGCAGTTCGACATCAGGGCTAGCCAAAAACATTCAGTACTTC. This sequence encodes CASSSTSGLAKNIQYF. The chain recombines TRBV28 with TRBJ2-4; D might be TRBD1 (5 bases). Trimming cost V 4 bases and J 0 bases, with 13 bases left between them. The CDR3 is 16 amino acids. Per the germline V gene, CDR1 is MDHEN and CDR2 is SYDVKM. Drawing the rest from reference TRBV28 and TRBJ2-4, the complete variable domain is DVKVTQSSRYLVKRTGEKVFLECVQDMDHENMFWYRQDPGLGLRLIYFSYDVKMKEKGDIPEGYSVSREKKERFSLILESASTNQTSMYLCASSSTSGLAKNIQYFGAGTRLSVL.

This clone was counted between two and nine times. The chain recombines TRBV6-6 with TRBJ1-1; D gene unclear. Germline-derived CDR1 and CDR2 are MNHNY and SVGAGI (reference sequence). This CDR3 is 11 amino acids long. V lost 4 bases and J lost 10, with 10 bases in between. The DNA of the CDR3 is TGTGCCAGCAGTTCCGAGTTAGGAGCTTTCTTT. This sequence encodes CASSSELGAFF.

This chain joins TRBV7-2 and TRBJ1-2, with TRBD1 as a possible D gene (6 bases). This CDR3 spans 14 amino acids. The germline gives CDR1 SGHTA, CDR2 FQGNSA. Trimming shortened V by 4 bases and J by 2 bases, and 11 bases separated the two germline ends. The CDR3 nucleotides are TGTGCCAGCAGCTCGGGGGCGGCGAACTATGGCTACACCTTC. Its translation is CASSSGAANYGYTF.

This clone was observed many times. J is TRBJ2-7 and V is TRBV7-8; 8 bases are a match to TRBD1. Unmatched junction bases numbered 2, after V lost 1 base and J lost 3 bases. The CDR3 is 14 residues long. Germline V gene data show CDR1 as SGHVS and CDR2 as FQNEAQ. DNA of the CDR3: TGTGCCAGCAGCTTAGGAGGACAGGGCTACGAGCAGTACTTC. Amino acid sequence: CASSLGGQGYEQYF.

This clone was picked up a small number of times. The chain joins TRBV11-2 to TRBJ1-2; a possible D gene is TRBD1 (6 bases). Per the germline V gene, CDR1 is SGHAT and CDR2 is FQNNGV. Trimming left V 5 bases short and J 4 bases short, with 14 bases between. The length of the CDR3 is 14 residues. The CDR3 nucleotides are TGTGCCAGCAGCCCGCGAGGGGGTCCCTATGGCTACACCTTC. Its protein is CASSPRGGPYGYTF.

This chain connects TRBV29-1 to TRBJ2-2; D unclear. CDR3 length: 13 amino acids. Trimming shortened V by 8 bases and J by 3 bases, and 13 bases separated the two germline ends. Germline V CDR1 and CDR2: SQVTM, ANQGSEA. Written as DNA, the CDR3 is TGCAGCTCCCTGAACCCAGACACCGGGGAGCTGTTTTTT. It is translated as CSSLNPDTGELFF.

This clone was found many times. Within the sample, other DNA sequences also encode this same CDR3. The chain employs TRBV7-2 and TRBJ2-1, with TRBD1 identical over 7 bases. Germline V gene lookup returns CDR1 SGHTA and CDR2 FQGNSA. The trim removed 5 bases at V and 1 base at J, leaving 2 bases unmatched. The length of the CDR3 is 14 residues. CDR3 residues: CASSRQGSYNEQFF. The CDR3 region has the DNA TGTGCCAGCAGCCGACAGGGATCCTACAATGAGCAGTTCTTC.

The chain combines TRBV19 with TRBJ1-1; no definite D call. The V gene lost 3 bases and the J gene lost 8 bases, with 10 bases spanning the gap. Germline lookup yields CDR1 LNHDA and CDR2 SQIVND (reference sequence). This CDR3 spans 12 amino acids. The CDR3 DNA reads as TGTGCCAGTAGTATTCCTTCGGGGGAAGCTTTCTTT. Its translation is CASSIPSGEAFF.

This clone was seen only once. The V gene is TRBV5-1, the J gene TRBJ2-7; possibly TRBD2 for D (7 bases). Trimming shortened V by 4 bases and J by 4 bases, and 15 bases separated the two germline ends. This CDR3 contains 14 residues. CDR1 is SGHRS and CDR2 is YFSETQ in the germline V gene. Here the CDR3 reads CASSRAGAVYEQYF. In nucleotides, the CDR3 is TGCGCCAGCAGCCGCGCGGGGGCGGTTTACGAGCAGTACTTC.

This clone has ten or more counts. V and J are TRBV10-3 and TRBJ2-1; no reliable D call. Per the germline V gene, CDR1 is ENHRY and CDR2 is SYGVKD. CDR3 size: 10 residues. V was cut by 10 bases and J by 6 bases, with 7 bases left in between. Here the CDR3 DNA reads TGTGCCACAATGGGCAATGAGCAGTTCTTC. Translation: CATMGNEQFF.

This clone was counted a few times. The chain carries TRBV7-9 and TRBJ2-7, with D perhaps matching TRBD1 or TRBD2 (5 bases each). The CDR3 covers 14 residues. Germline loops: CDR1 SEHNR, CDR2 FQNEAQ (reference sequence). Trimming removed 7 bases from V and 2 bases from J, with 15 bases in between. This chain's CDR3 is CASTLRVGAYEQYF. CDR3 DNA sequence: TGTGCCAGCACTCTCCGGGTGGGGGCCTACGAGCAGTACTTC.